This T cell receptor beta chain is from a study of T cell responses to AZD1222 COVID-19 vaccine. About the research overall: Pooling of second doses given at about 4 or about 12 weeks was done.

V lost 5 bases and J 4 bases, leaving 20 bases between the germline ends. Looked up from germline, CDR1 is LGHNA and CDR2 is YSLEER. This CDR3 contains 16 residues. General study results and limits: Of spike-specific TCRs, nearly half reportedly target regions left unmutated in variants. Recipients of two AZD1222 doses showed rising Spike-specific TCR breadth and depth. Clonal diversity was possibly underestimated; the donors were predominantly white British and more often female.

For this clone: Its specificity is not known.

TCRdb keeps only in-frame clones here, not all; method: immunoSEQ multiplex PCR. There are approximately 90,000 clones in the sample; around 93% occur only once, and 6% to 9% lies in the top ten. The sequences come from peripheral blood, collected on day 0 of AZD1222 vaccination. The TCR originated in an adult in good health. The chain employs TRBV4-3 and TRBJ2-5; unclear D gene. CDR3 in amino acids: CASSLTMLGLGETQYF. The CDR3 DNA is TGCGCCAGCAGCTTGACAATGCTCGGTTTGGGAGAGACCCAGTACTTC.